This T cell receptor (beta chain) was identified during a study of neurological immune-mediated disorders. The cDNA was synthesized by 5'RACE incorporating 10-nucleotide random UMIs. Each CDR3 protein is one row after TCRdb ran MiXCR on the 5' RACE reads. The repertoire has around 97,000 distinct CDR3 sequences, about a tenth of them found once; the top ten carry 2.5% to 4%. Time point meaning: longitudinal time-point 3. The sample comprised PBMCs. The sequence was collected from a female donor with HTLV-1-associated myelopathy (HAM/TSP).

CDR3 DNA sequence: TGTGCCAGCAGCGAGGGGGCCGGGGGAGACAATGAGCAGTTCTTC. It encodes CASSEGAGGDNEQFF. V and J are TRBV9 and TRBJ2-1, with TRBD1 as a possible D gene (7 bases). The V end lost 3 bases, the J end lost 5 bases, and 15 bases lay between the germline ends. Germline V gene data show CDR1 as SGDLS and CDR2 as YYNGEE. The CDR3 totals 15 residues.